This T cell receptor beta chain was captured by sequencing in a study of response to subunit inactivated influenza vaccine. In TCRdb, the RT-PCR reads were re-called with MiXCR into one record per CDR3 protein. This sample yields about 520,000 distinct CDR3 sequences, of which 9.5% to 12% are seen a single time; about 12% belongs to the top ten. This clonotype was seen many times. The antigen remains unidentified. The germline V and J ends were trimmed by 5 bases and 4 bases, with 12 bases remaining between them. Germline V lookup: CDR1 LNHNV, CDR2 YYDKDF (reference sequence). The CDR3 is 15 amino acids. Overall study results and limits: Seasonal influenza vaccination, on each occasion, was suggested by the authors to recruit few new T cells.

Sequenced here: PBMCs from blood, sampled 40 to 50 days after vaccination. The sequence derives from a man in his fifties or sixties who received an inactivated influenza vaccine. This chain connects TRBV15 to TRBJ2-6; D possibly corresponds to TRBD1 (5 bases). CDR3 amino acids: CATSSRTTGANVLTF. The CDR3 nucleotides read TGTGCCACCAGCTCCCGGACAACCGGGGCCAACGTCCTGACTTTC. The whole variable domain, remainder taken from reference TRBV15 and TRBJ2-6, is DAMVIQNPRYQVTQFGKPVTLSCSQTLNHNVMYWYQQKSSQAPKLLFHYYDKDFNNEADTPDNFQSRRPNTSFCFLDIRSPGLGDTAMYLCATSSRTTGANVLTFGAGSRLTVL.